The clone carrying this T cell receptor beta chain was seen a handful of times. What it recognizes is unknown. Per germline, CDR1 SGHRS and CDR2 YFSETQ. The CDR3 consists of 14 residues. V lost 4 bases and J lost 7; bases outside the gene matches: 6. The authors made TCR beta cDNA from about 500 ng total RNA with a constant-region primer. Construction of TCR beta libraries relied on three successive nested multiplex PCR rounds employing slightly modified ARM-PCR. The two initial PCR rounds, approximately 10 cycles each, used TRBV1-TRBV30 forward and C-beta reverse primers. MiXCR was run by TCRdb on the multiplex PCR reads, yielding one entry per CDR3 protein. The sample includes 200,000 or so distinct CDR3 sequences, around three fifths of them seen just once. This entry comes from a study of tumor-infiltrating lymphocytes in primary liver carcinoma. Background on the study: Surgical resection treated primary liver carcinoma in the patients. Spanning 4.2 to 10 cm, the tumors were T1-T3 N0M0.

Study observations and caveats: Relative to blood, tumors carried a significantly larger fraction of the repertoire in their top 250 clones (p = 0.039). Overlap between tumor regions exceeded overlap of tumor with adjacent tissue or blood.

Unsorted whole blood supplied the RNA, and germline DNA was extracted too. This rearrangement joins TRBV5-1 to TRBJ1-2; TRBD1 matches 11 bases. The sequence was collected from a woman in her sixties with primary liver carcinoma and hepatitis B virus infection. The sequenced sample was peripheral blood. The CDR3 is CASSLGQGGRGYTF. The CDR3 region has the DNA TGCGCCAGCAGCCTGGGACAGGGGGGCCGTGGCTACACCTTC.